This T cell receptor (beta chain) appears in the sequencing data of a study of T cells in tuberculosis. Study context: Sequenced TCRs come from CD1B-GMM tetramer-binding T cells.

Per germline, CDR1 MNHNS and CDR2 SASEGT. The CDR3 consists of 15 residues. Trimming cost V 6 bases and J 3 bases, with 18 bases left between them. Assay: immunoSEQ multiplex PCR; the TCRdb copy retains only in-frame clones and omits some. This table has approximately 30,000 clones, approximately 91% appearing once. In regard to this clone: Its specificity is not known.

Overall study results and limits: Smaller distances to GMM-specific TCRs suggested their expansion in active tuberculosis. Active tuberculosis patients had shorter CDR3-alpha; the beta difference was nonsignificant.

The chain uses TRBV6-1 and TRBJ2-7, with D possibly matching TRBD2 (6 bases). Sequencing was carried out using PBMCs. The clonotype was recovered from a donor aged 5-35 years with latent tuberculosis or without tuberculosis infection. The CDR3 is CASSPEAGTYYEQYF. The CDR3 DNA is TGTGCCAGCAGCCCCGAGGCGGGGACCTACTACGAGCAGTACTTC.